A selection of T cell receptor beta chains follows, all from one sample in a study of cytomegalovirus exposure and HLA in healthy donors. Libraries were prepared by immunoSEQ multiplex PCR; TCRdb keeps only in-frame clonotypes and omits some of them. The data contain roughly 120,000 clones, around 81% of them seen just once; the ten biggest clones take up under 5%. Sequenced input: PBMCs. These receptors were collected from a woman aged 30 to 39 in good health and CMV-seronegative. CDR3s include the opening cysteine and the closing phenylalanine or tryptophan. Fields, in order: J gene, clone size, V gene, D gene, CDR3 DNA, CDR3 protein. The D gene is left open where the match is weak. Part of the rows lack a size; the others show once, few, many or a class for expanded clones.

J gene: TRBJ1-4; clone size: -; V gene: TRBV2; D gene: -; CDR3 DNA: TGTGCCAGCAGTGAATGGACTCCGGGGAGGGAAAAACTGTTTTTT; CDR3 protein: CASSEWTPGREKLFF
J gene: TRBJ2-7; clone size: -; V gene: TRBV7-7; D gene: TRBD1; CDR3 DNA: TGTGCTAGCAGCTTAGGGCAGGGGGCGAAAGAGCAGTACTTC; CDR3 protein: CASSLGQGAKEQYF
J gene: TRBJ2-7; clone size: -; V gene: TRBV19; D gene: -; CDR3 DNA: TGTGCCAGTAGTCCCCACCGGGACAAGCCCGAGCAGTACTTC; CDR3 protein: CASSPHRDKPEQYF
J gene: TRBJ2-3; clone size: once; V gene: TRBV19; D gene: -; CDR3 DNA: TGTGCCAGTAGTATAGGGGGGCCCACAGATACGCAGTATTTT; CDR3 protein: CASSIGGPTDTQYF
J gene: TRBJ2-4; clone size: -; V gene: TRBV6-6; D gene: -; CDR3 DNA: TGTGCCAGCAGGGGACCGGGACAAAAAAACATTCAGTACTTC; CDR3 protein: CASRGPGQKNIQYF
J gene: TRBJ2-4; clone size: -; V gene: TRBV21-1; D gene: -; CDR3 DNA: TGTGCCAGCAGCAACCCCGACAGATACAAAAACATTCAGTACTTC; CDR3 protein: CASSNPDRYKNIQYF
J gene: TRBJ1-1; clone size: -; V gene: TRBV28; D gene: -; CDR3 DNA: TGTGCCAGCAGTTTTGCGTTCACTGAAGCTTTCTTT; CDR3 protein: CASSFAFTEAFF
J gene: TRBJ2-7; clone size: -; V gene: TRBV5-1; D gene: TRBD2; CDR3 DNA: TGCGCCAGCAGGGTTACCGGGACTAACTACGAGCAGTACTTC; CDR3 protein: CASRVTGTNYEQYF
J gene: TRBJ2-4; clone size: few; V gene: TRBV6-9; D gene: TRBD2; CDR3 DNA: TGTGCCAGCAGTTATTCTAGCGGGAGTGGTAGGGACATTCAGTACTTC; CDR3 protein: CASSYSSGSGRDIQYF
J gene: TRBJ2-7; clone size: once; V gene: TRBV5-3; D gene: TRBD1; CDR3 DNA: TGTGCCAGAAGCCTACCCGGGACAGGGGCCTACGAGCAGTACTTC; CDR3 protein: CARSLPGTGAYEQYF
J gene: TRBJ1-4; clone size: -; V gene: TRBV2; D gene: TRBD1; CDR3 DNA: TGTGCCAGCGGGACAGGGAGGACTAATGAAAAACTGTTTTTT; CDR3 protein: CASGTGRTNEKLFF
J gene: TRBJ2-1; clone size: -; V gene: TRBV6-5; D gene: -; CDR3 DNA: TGTGCCAGCAGTTACTCGATTCTAGAGGCGGGCGAGCAGTTCTTC; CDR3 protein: CASSYSILEAGEQFF
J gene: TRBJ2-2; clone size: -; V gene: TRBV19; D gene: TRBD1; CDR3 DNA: TGTGCCAGTAGTAGGGACAGGGCCCCCGGGGAGCTGTTTTTT; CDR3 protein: CASSRDRAPGELFF
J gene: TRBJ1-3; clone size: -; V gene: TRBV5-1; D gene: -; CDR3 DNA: TGCGCCAGCCGTGGACAGACCTCTGGAAACACCATATATTTT; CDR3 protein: CASRGQTSGNTIYF
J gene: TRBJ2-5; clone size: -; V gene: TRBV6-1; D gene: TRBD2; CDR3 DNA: TGTGCCAGCAGTGAAGCTTGGCTAGCGGGAGTTGTGGACCAAGAGACCCAGTACTTC; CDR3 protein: CASSEAWLAGVVDQETQYF
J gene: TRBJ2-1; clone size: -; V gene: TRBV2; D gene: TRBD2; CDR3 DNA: TGTGCCAGCAGTGGTTTGTCTAGCGGGAGGATGTACAATGAGCAGTTCTTC; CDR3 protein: CASSGLSSGRMYNEQFF
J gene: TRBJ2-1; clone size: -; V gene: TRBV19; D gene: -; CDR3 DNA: TGTGCCAGTAGTACCCCCTCACGGGGGAAAAATGAGCAGTTCTTC; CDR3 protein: CASSTPSRGKNEQFF
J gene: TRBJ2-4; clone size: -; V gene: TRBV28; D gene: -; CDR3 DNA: TGTGCCAGCAGACCCTCAGGGGCCTTATTAGCCAAAAACATTCAGTACTTC; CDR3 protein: CASRPSGALLAKNIQYF
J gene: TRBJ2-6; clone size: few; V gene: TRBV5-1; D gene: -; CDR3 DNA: TGCGCCAGCAGCTTGGCGGGGAACTCAGGGGCCAACGTCCTGACTTTC; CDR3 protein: CASSLAGNSGANVLTF
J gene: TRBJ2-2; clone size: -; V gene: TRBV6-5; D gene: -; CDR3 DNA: TGTGCCAGCAGTCCCAGTGGGGGGACCGGGGAGCTGTTTTTT; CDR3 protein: CASSPSGGTGELFF
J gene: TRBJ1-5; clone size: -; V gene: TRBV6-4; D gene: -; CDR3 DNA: TGTGCCAGCAGTGAGCGGAGCAATCAGCCCCAGCATTTT; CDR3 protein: CASSERSNQPQHF
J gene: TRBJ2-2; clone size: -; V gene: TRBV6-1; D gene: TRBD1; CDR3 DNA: TGTGCCAGCAGTGGCCACAGGGGGAACACCGGGGAGCTGTTTTTT; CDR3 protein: CASSGHRGNTGELFF
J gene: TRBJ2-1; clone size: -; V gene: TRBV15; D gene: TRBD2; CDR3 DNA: TGTGCCACCAGCAGAGCTAGCGGGAGGGCCCAAAATGAGCAGTTCTTC; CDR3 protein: CATSRASGRAQNEQFF
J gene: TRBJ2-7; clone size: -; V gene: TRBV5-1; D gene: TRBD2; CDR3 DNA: TGCGCCAGCAGCTTGGCGGGGAGGGTGAACGAGCAGTACTTC; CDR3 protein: CASSLAGRVNEQYF
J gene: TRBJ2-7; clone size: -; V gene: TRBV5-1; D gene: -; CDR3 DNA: TGCGCCAGCAGCTCGACAGGTCCCGAGCAGTACTTC; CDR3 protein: CASSSTGPEQYF
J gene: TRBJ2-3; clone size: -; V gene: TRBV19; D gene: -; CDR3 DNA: TGTGCCAGTAGTATTCTTTTCGGGACACCCGCAGATACGCAGTATTTT; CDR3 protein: CASSILFGTPADTQYF
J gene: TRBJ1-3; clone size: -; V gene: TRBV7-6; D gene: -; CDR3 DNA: TGTGCCAGCAGCTTAGGCCTCACCAGCTCTGGAAACACCATATATTTT; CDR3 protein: CASSLGLTSSGNTIYF
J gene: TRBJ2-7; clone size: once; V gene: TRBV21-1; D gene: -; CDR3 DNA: TGTGCCAGCAGCTCCCGGGGGGTAGCGGACTCCTACGAGCAGTACTTC; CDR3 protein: CASSSRGVADSYEQYF
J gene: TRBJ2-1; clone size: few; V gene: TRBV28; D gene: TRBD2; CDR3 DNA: TGTGCCAGCAGTTTAGAGGCTAGCGGGACCTACAATGAGCAGTTCTTC; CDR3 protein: CASSLEASGTYNEQFF
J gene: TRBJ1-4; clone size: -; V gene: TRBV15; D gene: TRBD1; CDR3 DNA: TGTGCCACCAGCAGAGGGGGGACAGGGGGGTCACTGTTTTTT; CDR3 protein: CATSRGGTGGSLFF
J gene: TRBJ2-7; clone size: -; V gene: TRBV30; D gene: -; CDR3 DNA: TGTGCCTGGAGTGTAGGCGGAACCTACGAGCAGTACTTC; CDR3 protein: CAWSVGGTYEQYF
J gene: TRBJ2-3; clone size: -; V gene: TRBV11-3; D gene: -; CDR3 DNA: TGTGCCAGCAGCCGACGTGGGAGAGATACGCAGTATTTT; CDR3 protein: CASSRRGRDTQYF
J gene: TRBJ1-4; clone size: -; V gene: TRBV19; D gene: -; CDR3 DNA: TGTGCCAGTAGTTCCATCGGACAGTCAGCTGAAAAACTGTTTTTT; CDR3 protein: CASSSIGQSAEKLFF
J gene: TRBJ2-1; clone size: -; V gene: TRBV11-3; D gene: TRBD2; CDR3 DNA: TGTGCCAGCAGCTTAGTAGGCGGGAGGTCCCCTTTATACAATGAGCAGTTCTTC; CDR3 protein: CASSLVGGRSPLYNEQFF
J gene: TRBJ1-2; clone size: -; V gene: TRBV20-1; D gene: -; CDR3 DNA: TGCAGTGCTAGTGTCCAGGGGCGCTACACCTTC; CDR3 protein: CSASVQGRYTF
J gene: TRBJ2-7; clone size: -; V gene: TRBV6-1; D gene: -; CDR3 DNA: TGTGCCAGCAGTGATGAGCCGGGGGACCCCTACGAGCAGTACTTC; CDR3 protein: CASSDEPGDPYEQYF
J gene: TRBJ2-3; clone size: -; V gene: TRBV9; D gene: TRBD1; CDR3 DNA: TGTGCCAGCAGCTTCCGGGACAGGGGGCCAGATACGCAGTATTTT; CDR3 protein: CASSFRDRGPDTQYF